The present TCR beta chain was sequenced within a study of tumor-infiltrating lymphocytes in primary liver carcinoma. On the study more broadly: Measuring about 4.2 to 10 cm across, the tumors were staged as T1-T3 N0M0.

The template, about 510 ng total RNA, yielded TCR beta cDNA made with a constant-region primer. Sequencing libraries for TCR beta derived from three nested multiplex PCR rounds that used slightly modified ARM-PCR. TRBV1-TRBV30 forward primers and a C-beta reverse primer were used in the first two PCR rounds, which each ran for 9 to 10 cycles. TCRdb reprocessed the multiplex PCR reads via MiXCR and lists one record per CDR3 protein. This table has 150,000 to 200,000 distinct CDR3 sequences, about 82% appearing once. Study outcomes and limitations: Tumor top-250-clone fraction significantly exceeded that of blood (p = 0.039).

Each 20-30 mg portion of unsorted bulk tissue served as the source for co-extraction of RNA and DNA. A note on this clonotype: No antigen is known for it. This may arise from a read error, as a much more abundant clone is one base away.

V was pared by 0 bases and J by 5 bases, with 4 bases of the junction left unmatched. CDR1 and CDR2 from the germline V gene are SGHRS and YFSETQ. The CDR3 has 15 amino acids. The chain uses TRBV5-1 and TRBJ2-2, with 7 bases fitting TRBD2. Sequencing was carried out using tumor tissue from primary liver carcinoma. This clonotype originated in a man aged 35-49 years with primary liver carcinoma and hepatitis B virus infection. The DNA for the CDR3 is TGCGCCAGCAGCTTGGAACGGGAGGATACCGGGGAGCTGTTTTTT. It translates to CASSLEREDTGELFF.